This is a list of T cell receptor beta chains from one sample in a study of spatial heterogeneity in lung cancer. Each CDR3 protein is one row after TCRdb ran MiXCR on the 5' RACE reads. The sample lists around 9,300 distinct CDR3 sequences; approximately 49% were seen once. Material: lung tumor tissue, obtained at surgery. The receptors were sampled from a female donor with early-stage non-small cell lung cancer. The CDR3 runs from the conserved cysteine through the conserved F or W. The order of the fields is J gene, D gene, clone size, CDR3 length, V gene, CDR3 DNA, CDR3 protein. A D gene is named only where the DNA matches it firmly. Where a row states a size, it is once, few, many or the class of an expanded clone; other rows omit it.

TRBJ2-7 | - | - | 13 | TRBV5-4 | TGTGCCAGCAGCTTCCCTACAGGTTACGAGCAGTACTTC | CASSFPTGYEQYF
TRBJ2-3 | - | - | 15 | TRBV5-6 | TGTGCCAGCAGCTTAAACTGGGCAGGGACAGATACGCAGTATTTT | CASSLNWAGTDTQYF
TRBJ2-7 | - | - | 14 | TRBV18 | TGTGCCAGCTCACCATTATCCTCAGCCCACGAGCAGTACTTC | CASSPLSSAHEQYF
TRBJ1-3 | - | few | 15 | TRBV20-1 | TGCAGTGCTAGATACCAGGGGAGCTCTGGAAACACCATATATTTT | CSARYQGSSGNTIYF
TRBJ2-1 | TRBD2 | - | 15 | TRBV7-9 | TGTGCCAGCAAATACCTTGGGACTAGCCTCGATGAGCAGTTCTTC | CASKYLGTSLDEQFF
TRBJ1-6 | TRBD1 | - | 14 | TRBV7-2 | TGTGCCAGCAGCTACGGGACAGTAAATTCACCCCTCCACTTT | CASSYGTVNSPLHF
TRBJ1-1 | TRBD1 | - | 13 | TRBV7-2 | TGTGCCAGCAGCACGCGGGACAGGGAGGACGCTTTCTTT | CASSTRDREDAFF
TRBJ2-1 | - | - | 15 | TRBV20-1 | TGCAGTGCTAGAGATCAAGTTAGTTACTGGAATGAGCAGTTCTTC | CSARDQVSYWNEQFF
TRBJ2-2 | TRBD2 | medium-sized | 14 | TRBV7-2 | TGTGCCAGCAGCCCCCCCGGGGGGGGCCGGGAGCTGTTTTTT | CASSPPGGGRELFF
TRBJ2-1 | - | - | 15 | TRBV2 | TGTGCCAGCAGCGACACCGGGACCGGGCATAATGAGCAGTTCTTC | CASSDTGTGHNEQFF
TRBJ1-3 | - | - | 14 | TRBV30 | TGTGCCTGGAGTGTAACGGCCGTGAGAAACACCATATATTTT | CAWSVTAVRNTIYF
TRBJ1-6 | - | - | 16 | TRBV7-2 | TGTGCCAGCAGCTTATATGGACCGCATAGGTATTCACCCCTCCACTTT | CASSLYGPHRYSPLHF
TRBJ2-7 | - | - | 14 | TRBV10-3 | TGTGCCATCAATCCGAGGGGGGACGCACACGAGCAGTACTTC | CAINPRGDAHEQYF
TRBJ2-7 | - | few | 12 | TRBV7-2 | TGTGCCAGCAGCTTACTGGGTGTGGAGCAGTACTTC | CASSLLGVEQYF
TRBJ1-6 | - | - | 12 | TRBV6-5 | TGTGCCAGCAGTTACAGGGACTCACGCCTCCACTTT | CASSYRDSRLHF
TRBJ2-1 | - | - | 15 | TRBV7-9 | TGTGCCAGCAGCTACAGGGATTCCGCCTACAATGAGCAGTTCTTC | CASSYRDSAYNEQFF
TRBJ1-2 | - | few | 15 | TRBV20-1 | TGCAGTGCTAGACCGCAACGGGCGGGCCTGGATGGCTACACCTTC | CSARPQRAGLDGYTF
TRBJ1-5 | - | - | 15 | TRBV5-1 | TGCGCCAGCAGATATGGGACACTGGACAATCAGCCCCAGCATTTT | CASRYGTLDNQPQHF
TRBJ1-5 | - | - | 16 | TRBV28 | TGTGCCAGCAGTTTGTTGGCGGTCCGGGTTGATCAGCCCCAGCATTTT | CASSLLAVRVDQPQHF
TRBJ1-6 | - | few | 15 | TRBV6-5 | TGTGCCAGCAGTTACTCGTCCAAAGTGGATTCACCCCTCCACTTT | CASSYSSKVDSPLHF
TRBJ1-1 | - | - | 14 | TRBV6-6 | TGTGCCAGCAGTCCCTTTGGGGGGTACACTGAAGCTTTCTTT | CASSPFGGYTEAFF
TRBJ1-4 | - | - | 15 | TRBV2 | TGTGCCAGCAGTCCGTTACGGGCAGGAGGCGAAAAACTGTTTTTT | CASSPLRAGGEKLFF
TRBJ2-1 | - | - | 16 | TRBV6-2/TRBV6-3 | TGTGCCAGCAGTCTACACCGGGACTCCATCTACAATGAGCAGTTCTTC | CASSLHRDSIYNEQFF
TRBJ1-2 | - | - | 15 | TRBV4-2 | TGTGCCAGCAGCCAAGATGGGGGAACTAACTATGGCTACACCTTC | CASSQDGGTNYGYTF
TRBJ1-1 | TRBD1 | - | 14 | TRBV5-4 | TGTGCCAGCAGCTGGCGCAGGGGGGCCGCTGAAGCTTTCTTT | CASSWRRGAAEAFF
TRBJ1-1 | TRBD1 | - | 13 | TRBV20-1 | TGCAGTGTTGCGACAGGGTTAGGCACTGAAGCTTTCTTT | CSVATGLGTEAFF
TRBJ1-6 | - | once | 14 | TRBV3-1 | TGTGCCAGCAGCCCGGGACACGATAATTCACCCCTCCACTTT | CASSPGHDNSPLHF